These 24 T cell receptor beta chains were all obtained from the same sample, sequenced in a study of cytomegalovirus exposure and HLA in healthy donors. Researchers ran the PCR with 60 Vbeta and 13 Jbeta primers. The table came from immunoSEQ multiplex PCR; TCRdb's copy has only in-frame clones and leaves some out. Here the sample spans approximately 190,000 clones, more than 80% being singletons. The material sequenced was PBMCs. All receptors derive from a woman in her forties or fifties in good health and CMV-seropositive.

The chain uses TRBV18 and TRBJ1-1; TRBD1 aligns across 10 bases. Unmatched junction bases numbered 2, after V lost 4 bases and J lost 0 bases. CDR1 and CDR2 from the germline V gene are KGHSH and LQKENI. This CDR3 comprises 15 residues. DNA for the CDR3: TGTGCCAGCTCACGGGACAGGGGTCTGAACACTGAAGCTTTCTTT. It codes for CASSRDRGLNTEAFF.

V usage is TRBV9 and J usage is TRBJ1-1; a weak D match, TRBD1 (5 bases). CDR3 size: 13 residues. V was shortened by 3 bases and J by 5 bases, with 11 bases between the two germline ends. The germline CDR1 and CDR2 sequences are SGDLS and YYNGEE. The DNA for the CDR3 is TGTGCCAGCAGCGATGGGGGGTGGACTGAAGCTTTCTTT. Protein product: CASSDGGWTEAFF.

The chain links TRBV7-8 to TRBJ2-4, with 10 bases lining up with TRBD2. Germline V lookup: CDR1 SGHVS, CDR2 FQNEAQ. This CDR3 has 16 amino acids. The V segment lost 1 base and the J segment 3 bases; nucleotides outside the gene matches: 3. The chain's CDR3 is CASSLELAGIKNIQYF. Here the CDR3 DNA reads TGTGCCAGCAGCTTAGAACTAGCGGGGATCAAAAACATTCAGTACTTC.

This clone was seen a single time. V is TRBV5-1 and J is TRBJ2-3, with 8 positions matching TRBD1. From germline, CDR1 is SGHRS and CDR2 YFSETQ. This CDR3 region has 15 residues. V lost 4 bases and J lost 2; bases outside the gene matches: 6. CDR3 in amino acids: CASSGPGQATDTQYF. The CDR3 nucleotides are TGCGCCAGCAGCGGGCCGGGACAGGCCACAGATACGCAGTATTTT.

CDR3 protein: CASGPTEHYGYTF. DNA of the CDR3: TGTGCCAGCGGCCCGACAGAACACTATGGCTACACCTTC. This chain links TRBV6-6 with TRBJ1-2; a possible D gene is TRBD1 (5 bases). In germline, CDR1 is MNHNY, CDR2 SVGAGI (reference sequence). The CDR3 runs to 13 residues. V was shortened by 8 bases and J by 3 bases, with 13 bases between the two germline ends.

The V gene is TRBV9, the J gene TRBJ2-1; D is possibly TRBD2 (5 bases). Trimming took 0 bases from V and 7 from J, leaving 11 bases between them. The CDR3 runs to 14 residues. Germline V gene data show CDR1 as SGDLS and CDR2 as YYNGEE. For the CDR3, the DNA is TGTGCCAGCAGCGTAGCCCCCAGCGGTAATGAGCAGTTCTTC. Translated: CASSVAPSGNEQFF.

V gene TRBV6-5 combines with J gene TRBJ2-3, with D uncertain. The CDR3 loop spans 11 amino acids. The V end lost 3 bases, the J end lost 5 bases, and 3 bases lay between the germline ends. From germline, CDR1 is MNHEY and CDR2 SVGAGI. The CDR3 nucleotides are TGTGCCAGCAGTTATAAAGATACGCAGTATTTT. Amino acid sequence: CASSYKDTQYF.

The chain uses TRBV6-5 and TRBJ2-3; tentative D call: TRBD2 (5 bases). Germline V gene lookup returns CDR1 MNHEY and CDR2 SVGAGI. The V end was cut by 2 bases, the J end by 4 bases, with 10 bases between. The length of the CDR3 is 14 residues. The CDR3 sequence: CASSYALAADTQYF. CDR3 bases: TGTGCCAGCAGTTACGCCCTAGCCGCAGATACGCAGTATTTT.

V gene TRBV27 combines with J gene TRBJ2-5; 7 bases agree with TRBD1. The germline V gene encodes CDR1 MNHEY and CDR2 SMNVEV (reference sequence). V trimming: 4 bases; J trimming: 5 bases; junction bases outside the gene matches: 10. CDR3 length equals 15 residues. The CDR3 protein is CASSSRDRFSETQYF. The CDR3 coding sequence is TGTGCCAGCAGTTCCCGGGACAGATTTTCCGAGACCCAGTACTTC.

The chain links TRBV4-3 to TRBJ1-1; D is ambiguous. Trimming cost V 1 base and J 3 bases, with 12 bases left between them. The CDR3 is 15 residues long. CDR1 LGHNA and CDR2 YSLEER come from the germline V gene. DNA for the CDR3: TGCGCCAGCAGCCAAGTCCCCCCAGGATACACTGAAGCTTTCTTT. The encoded protein is CASSQVPPGYTEAFF.

V gene TRBV2 combines with J gene TRBJ2-1, with TRBD2 matching over 12 bases. Trimming at V came to 6 bases and at J to 6 bases, leaving 6 bases not matched to a gene. The CDR3 length is 15 residues. Germline V gene lookup returns CDR1 SNHLY and CDR2 FYNNEI. The CDR3 protein is CASSLAGGATNEQFF. CDR3 DNA: TGTGCCAGCAGCCTAGCGGGGGGGGCGACCAATGAGCAGTTCTTC.

The chain uses TRBV18 and TRBJ2-1; no definite D call. The V end lost 2 bases, the J end lost 0 bases, and 23 bases lay between the germline ends. CDR3 length: 20 amino acids. The germline V gene has CDR1 KGHSH and CDR2 LQKENI. The CDR3 region has the DNA TGTGCCAGCTCACCAAAATGGTTAGAAAAACTTATGAGCTCCTACAATGAGCAGTTCTTC. Encoded protein: CASSPKWLEKLMSSYNEQFF.

This clone was observed a single time. This rearrangement joins TRBV9 to TRBJ2-7; 9 positions agree with TRBD2. Germline V gives CDR1 SGDLS, CDR2 YYNGEE. The CDR3 has 12 residues. The CDR3 here is CGPRGGGYEQYF. CDR3 coding DNA: TGTGGACCGCGGGGGGGCGGCTACGAGCAGTACTTC. The whole variable domain, remainder taken from reference TRBV9 and TRBJ2-7, is DSGVTQTPKHLITATGQRVTLRCSPRSGDLSVYWYQQSLDQGLQFLIQYYNGEERAKGNILERFSAQQFPDLHSELNLSSLELGDSALYFCGPRGGGYEQYFGPGTRLTVT.

The chain joins TRBV7-9 to TRBJ2-5, with D perhaps matching TRBD2 (7 bases). The end of the DNA is better explained by TRBJ2-7, so the J call may be wrong. Germline V CDR1 and CDR2: SEHNR, FQNEAQ (reference sequence). This CDR3 region has 15 residues. The CDR3 protein is CASSPREGGGYEQYF. Written as DNA, the CDR3 is TGTGCCAGCAGCCCCCGGGAAGGGGGGGGGTACGAGCAGTACTTC.

The chain employs TRBV2 and TRBJ2-3, with 12 bases fitting TRBD2. The germline V gene encodes CDR1 SNHLY and CDR2 FYNNEI. This CDR3 has 14 residues. V shed 4 bases and J 7 bases; nucleotides not matched to a gene: 3. CDR3: CASSVTSGGNTQYF. The DNA of the CDR3 is TGTGCCAGCAGTGTGACTAGCGGGGGTAATACGCAGTATTTT.

The V call is TRBV2, the J call TRBJ1-1; 9 nucleotides align to TRBD1. From germline, CDR1 is SNHLY and CDR2 FYNNEI. Germline trimming cut 7 bases from V and 7 bases from J; bases unmatched to any gene: 7. This CDR3 is 13 amino acids long. The CDR3 loop is CASTGQGRGEAFF. The DNA of the CDR3 is TGTGCCAGCACGGGACAGGGAAGGGGTGAAGCTTTCTTT.

The chain carries TRBV27 and TRBJ1-6; D gene unclear. In germline, CDR1 is MNHEY, CDR2 SMNVEV (reference sequence). V lost 2 bases, J lost 7 bases, and 12 bases lay in between. The CDR3 covers 15 residues. This CDR3 is CASSLQGLENSPLHF. CDR3 DNA sequence: TGTGCCAGCAGTTTACAAGGACTAGAGAATTCACCCCTCCACTTT.

This clone turned up a few times. The chain carries TRBV5-1 and TRBJ1-4; tentatively, D is TRBD1 (5 bases). Trimming removed 5 bases from V and 4 bases from J, with 12 bases in between. Germline V gives CDR1 SGHRS, CDR2 YFSETQ. The CDR3 loop spans 14 amino acids. This chain's CDR3 is CASRGDSHNEKLFF. For the CDR3, the DNA is TGCGCCAGCAGGGGGGACTCCCATAATGAAAAACTGTTTTTT.

The chain employs TRBV27 and TRBJ2-1; D is ambiguous. V was cut by 2 bases and J by 0 bases, with 8 bases left in between. The CDR3 runs 15 residues. Germline CDR1 is MNHEY and CDR2 is SMNVEV (reference sequence). CDR3 protein: CASSLAPSSYNEQFF. The CDR3 region has the DNA TGTGCCAGCAGTTTAGCGCCGAGCTCCTACAATGAGCAGTTCTTC.

In its sample, this clone was seen once. V gene TRBV10-3 combines with J gene TRBJ1-4; maybe TRBD1 (6 bases). This CDR3 spans 15 amino acids. The V and J ends lost 6 bases and 0 bases respectively, with 11 bases between them. Germline V gene data show CDR1 as ENHRY and CDR2 as SYGVKD. The CDR3 loop reads CAISDRTSTNEKLFF. The CDR3 DNA reads TGTGCCATCAGCGACAGGACCTCAACTAATGAAAAACTGTTTTTT.

The chain links TRBV9 to TRBJ2-7; 9 bases agree with TRBD1. Trimming cost V 3 bases and J 4 bases; bases outside gene matches: 5. This CDR3 is built from 14 residues. CDR1 and CDR2 (germline): SGDLS, YYNGEE. The CDR3 is CASSARDRVYEQYF. The DNA of the CDR3 is TGTGCCAGCAGCGCCCGGGACAGGGTATACGAGCAGTACTTC. The entire variable domain, with the rest obtained from reference TRBV9 and TRBJ2-7, is as follows: DSGVTQTPKHLITATGQRVTLRCSPRSGDLSVYWYQQSLDQGLQFLIQYYNGEERAKGNILERFSAQQFPDLHSELNLSSLELGDSALYFCASSARDRVYEQYFGPGTRLTVT.

The chain links TRBV2 to TRBJ2-3, with 12 nucleotides matching TRBD1. The CDR3 totals 16 residues. V gave up 8 bases and J gave up 0 bases; unmatched junction bases: 6. Germline assignment: CDR1 SNHLY and CDR2 FYNNEI. The CDR3 bases are TGTGCCAGCCGGGACAGGGGGCCGGCTAGCACAGATACGCAGTATTTT. Translating it yields CASRDRGPASTDTQYF.

V is TRBV5-1 and J is TRBJ1-1; 9 bases agree with TRBD1. Trimming removed 0 bases from V and 0 bases from J; junction bases left unmatched: 3. Germline-derived CDR1 and CDR2 are SGHRS and YFSETQ. The CDR3 extends over 16 amino acids. The CDR3 here is CASSLGQGGMNTEAFF. The CDR3 bases are TGCGCCAGCAGCTTGGGACAGGGGGGGATGAACACTGAAGCTTTCTTT.

This clone has just one count. V is TRBV7-9 and J is TRBJ1-2; D remains unclear. There are 13 residues in the CDR3. Germline V gene lookup returns CDR1 SEHNR and CDR2 FQNEAQ (reference sequence). The V and J ends lost 5 bases and 2 bases respectively, with 9 bases between them. The CDR3: CASSPAENYGYTF. The CDR3 DNA follows: TGTGCCAGCAGCCCCGCGGAGAACTATGGCTACACCTTC. Variable domain in full (rest from reference TRBV7-9 and TRBJ1-2): DTGVSQNPRHKITKRGQNVTFRCDPISEHNRLYWYRQTLGQGPEFLTYFQNEAQLEKSRLLSDRFSAERPKGSFSTLEIQRTEQGDSAMYLCASSPAENYGYTFGSGTRLTVV.